The rows below give T cell receptor beta chains drawn from one sample of a study of cytomegalovirus exposure and HLA in healthy donors. Only in-frame clones appear in the TCRdb table, and some are missing; sequencing was by immunoSEQ multiplex PCR. The repertoire holds about 140,000 clones, with around 80% as singletons. The sequenced material came from PBMCs. Receptors originate from a female donor in good health and CMV-seronegative. CDR3s include the opening cysteine and the closing phenylalanine or tryptophan. A D gene is named only where the DNA matches it firmly. Clone size is stated in some rows and not others, as once, few, many or a class when expanded.

CDR3 DNA	CDR3 protein	clone size	V gene	J gene	D gene
TGTGCCAGAAGCTCCCAACGGACAGTAAATCAGTATGGCTACACCTTC	CARSSQRTVNQYGYTF	.	TRBV5-3	TRBJ1-2	.
TGTGCCAGCAGTTTTTTTGACAGGGACGAGACCCAGTACTTC	CASSFFDRDETQYF	.	TRBV28	TRBJ2-5	TRBD1
TGCGCCAGCAGCGACAGGGCGGCGGGTCAAGCAGCTTTCTTT	CASSDRAAGQAAFF	few	TRBV4-1	TRBJ1-1	TRBD1
TGCGCCAGCAGCTTGGAAGGACAGGGGGCATCAGATACGCAGTATTTT	CASSLEGQGASDTQYF	.	TRBV5-1	TRBJ2-3	TRBD1
TGCGCCAGCAGCTTGCTGGGACAGGCGAACACTGAAGCTTTCTTT	CASSLLGQANTEAFF	once	TRBV5-1	TRBJ1-1	TRBD1
TGTGCCAGCAGTCGCAATACCGGACTAGCGGGAGATGCAAACATTCAGTACTTC	CASSRNTGLAGDANIQYF	once	TRBV27	TRBJ2-4	TRBD2
TGTGCCAGCAGCTTAGGGGACAACCTCTCTGGAAACACCATATATTTT	CASSLGDNLSGNTIYF	.	TRBV7-2	TRBJ1-3	.
TGTGCCAGCAACAGGGATCAAACCCGAGGTTCACCCCTCCACTTT	CASNRDQTRGSPLHF	.	TRBV28	TRBJ1-6	.
TGTGCCAGCACCCCTCGGGGGAGACCCAATGAAAAACTGTTTTTT	CASTPRGRPNEKLFF	.	TRBV27	TRBJ1-4	.
TGTGCCAGCAGTTCTTATCCAGGGGGGAACTATGGCTACACCTTC	CASSSYPGGNYGYTF	.	TRBV28	TRBJ1-2	TRBD1
TGTGCCAGCTCACCATGGCTAGGCTATGGCTACACCTTC	CASSPWLGYGYTF	.	TRBV18	TRBJ1-2	.
TGTGCCAGCAGCTTGGTATTCGGGAGCGGGGAAAAACTGTTTTTT	CASSLVFGSGEKLFF	few	TRBV5-8	TRBJ1-4	.
TGTGCCAGCAGCGGTCAGGGGGCGAATGAAAAACTGTTTTTT	CASSGQGANEKLFF	few	TRBV9	TRBJ1-4	TRBD1
TGTGCCAGCAGGTCTTACGGGACAGGGGGCGGCTACACCTTC	CASRSYGTGGGYTF	.	TRBV5-4	TRBJ1-2	TRBD1
TGTGCCATCAAGGCGGGAGGTTCTGGAAACACCATATATTTT	CAIKAGGSGNTIYF	.	TRBV10-3	TRBJ1-3	.
TGCGCCAGCAGCTTGCATGAGACAGCCTTACAAGAGACCCAGTACTTC	CASSLHETALQETQYF	.	TRBV5-1	TRBJ2-5	.
TGCGCCAGCAGCCAAGATCGCGGCTCGGTCGTCCCCTACGAGCAGTACTTC	CASSQDRGSVVPYEQYF	few	TRBV4-1	TRBJ2-7	.
TGTGCCAGCAGTCTAACCCGGACTAGCGGGGCAACAGATACGCAGTATTTT	CASSLTRTSGATDTQYF	.	TRBV27	TRBJ2-3	TRBD2
TGTGCCAGCAGTTTGGGGGGGGCCCACAATGAGCAGTTCTTC	CASSLGGAHNEQFF	.	TRBV28	TRBJ2-1	.
TGTGCTAGTGGTTCCCACCTGGACAGGGAGGATGGCTACACCTTC	CASGSHLDREDGYTF	.	TRBV12-5	TRBJ1-2	TRBD1
TGTGCCAGCAGCCCATTCGGGGAATCAGCAACTAATGAAAAACTGTTTTTT	CASSPFGESATNEKLFF	.	TRBV7-2	TRBJ1-4	.
TGTGCCAGCACCTCGGACCGGGGGGAAGAGACCCAGTACTTC	CASTSDRGEETQYF	.	TRBV2	TRBJ2-5	TRBD2
TGTGCCAGCAGTTTATTGGCTAACACTGAAGCTTTCTTT	CASSLLANTEAFF	few	TRBV27	TRBJ1-1	.
TGTGCCAGCAGTGCCGGGACAGGGGGCAATCAGCCCCAGCATTTT	CASSAGTGGNQPQHF	.	TRBV6-1	TRBJ1-5	TRBD1
TGTGCCAGCAGCGCCAGGACAGGGGGCGCGTTCACCTTC	CASSARTGGAFTF	.	TRBV9	TRBJ1-2	TRBD1
TGTGCCAGCAGCCCTAGAGGGGGGAGGGCCTCCTACGAGCAGTACTTC	CASSPRGGRASYEQYF	.	TRBV9	TRBJ2-7	.
TGCGCCAGCAGCTTTGGCGGGATTGGCACAGATACGCAGTATTTT	CASSFGGIGTDTQYF	.	TRBV5-1	TRBJ2-3	.
TGTGCCAGCAGCCGAGCGGGCAGTAATGAGCAGTTCTTC	CASSRAGSNEQFF	.	TRBV4-2	TRBJ2-1	.
TGTGCCAGCAGTTACGCAGGGGGGATGCAAGGGACCCAGTACTTC	CASSYAGGMQGTQYF	.	TRBV6-5	TRBJ2-5	.
TGTGCCAGCAGCACCCGACAGGCAGCCGCCTACAATGAGCAGTTCTTC	CASSTRQAAAYNEQFF	.	TRBV7-8	TRBJ2-1	.
TGCAGTGCCCTGGCTAGCGGAGAGCAGTACTTC	CSALASGEQYF	.	TRBV20-1	TRBJ2-7	TRBD2
TGTGCCAGCAAGAGGGCCGACAAGAACACTGAAGCTTTCTTT	CASKRADKNTEAFF	.	TRBV7-9	TRBJ1-1	.
TGTGCCAGCAGTTTTCTAGAGGTGGGTCAGCCCCAGCATTTT	CASSFLEVGQPQHF	.	TRBV28	TRBJ1-5	.
TGTGCCTGGGGGGATGGGCGGGGAGCGTACGAGCAGTACTTC	CAWGDGRGAYEQYF	.	TRBV30	TRBJ2-7	.
TGTGCCTGGAGTGTAGGGACTGCCAGCAATCAGCCCCAGCATTTT	CAWSVGTASNQPQHF	.	TRBV30	TRBJ1-5	.
TGTGCCAGCAGTTTCACCGGGTCAAGGGGCGAGCAGTACTTC	CASSFTGSRGEQYF	.	TRBV5-4	TRBJ2-7	.
TGTGCCAGCAGCGTCACGGGTGTTATGAACACTGAAGCTTTCTTT	CASSVTGVMNTEAFF	few	TRBV9	TRBJ1-1	.
TGTGCCAGCAGCACGGGACAGGGTCGTTACGAGCAGTACTTC	CASSTGQGRYEQYF	.	TRBV7-2	TRBJ2-7	TRBD1
TGTGCCAGCAGCCGGGACAGAGCACTATACGAGCAGTACTTC	CASSRDRALYEQYF	.	TRBV7-2	TRBJ2-7	TRBD1
TGTGCAAGTCGCTTCGACAGGGAGGCTGGCTACGAGCAGTACTTC	CASRFDREAGYEQYF	.	TRBV12-2	TRBJ2-7	.
TGTGCCAGCCACCTTCGGACAAGTAACTATGGCTACACCTTC	CASHLRTSNYGYTF	once	TRBV28	TRBJ1-2	.
TGTGCCAGTAGTCTCAGCGCAACTAATGAAAAGCTGTTTTTT	CASSLSATNEKLFF	.	TRBV19	TRBJ1-4	.
TGCGCCAGCAGCTTAGCGGGATATAACTACGAGCAGTACTTC	CASSLAGYNYEQYF	few	TRBV5-1	TRBJ2-7	TRBD2
TGTGCCAGCTCACCAGCGGGGGATTATAATTCACCCCTCCACTTT	CASSPAGDYNSPLHF	.	TRBV18	TRBJ1-6	.
TGTGCCAGCAGCCAACCTGGGGGGGACAATGAGCAGTTCTTC	CASSQPGGDNEQFF	few	TRBV4-2	TRBJ2-1	TRBD2
TGTGCCAGCAGTTTACACCAGGGGGCTACTAATGAAAAACTGTTTTTT	CASSLHQGATNEKLFF	.	TRBV28	TRBJ1-4	TRBD1
TGTGCCAGCAGCCCGGACTTTTGGGGCGAGCAGTACTTC	CASSPDFWGEQYF	.	TRBV4-2	TRBJ2-7	.
TGCAGCGTTGATTATGCAGATACGCAGTATTTT	CSVDYADTQYF	once	TRBV29-1	TRBJ2-3	.
TGCGCCAGCAGCCAACCTACCGGGACAGGGAATGTGAAGAAGTGGGCTTTCTTT	CASSQPTGTGNVKKWAFF	.	TRBV4-1	TRBJ1-1	TRBD1
TGTGCCAGCAGTTTAACGGGACAGCTTAATGAAAAACTGTTTTTT	CASSLTGQLNEKLFF	.	TRBV27	TRBJ1-4	TRBD1
TGTGCCAGCAGCCCTTCTAGGGGAGGCAGTGAAAAACTGTTTTTT	CASSPSRGGSEKLFF	.	TRBV11-2	TRBJ1-4	.